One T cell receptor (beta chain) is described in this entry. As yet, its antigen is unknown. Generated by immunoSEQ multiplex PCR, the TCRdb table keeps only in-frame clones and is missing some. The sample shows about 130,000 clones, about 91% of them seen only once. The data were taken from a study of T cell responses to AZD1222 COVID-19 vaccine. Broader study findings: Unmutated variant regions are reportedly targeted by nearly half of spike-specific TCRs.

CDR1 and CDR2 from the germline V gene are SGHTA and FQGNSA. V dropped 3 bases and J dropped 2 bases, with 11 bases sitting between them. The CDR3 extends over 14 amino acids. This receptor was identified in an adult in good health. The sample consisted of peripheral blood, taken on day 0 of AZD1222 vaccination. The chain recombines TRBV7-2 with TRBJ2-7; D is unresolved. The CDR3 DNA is TGTGCCAGCAGCTTCCGGACGGCCACCTACGAGCAGTACTTC. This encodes CASSFRTATYEQYF.